This TCR beta chain was sequenced in a study of T cell clonality in common variable immunodeficiency. Profiling relied on immunoSEQ multiplex PCR, and the TCRdb table lists in-frame clones only, not all of them. The sample includes 80,000 or so clones, none of them occurring once. This clone was picked up many times. This clonotype was sampled from a person aged 18 to 69 in good health. The sequenced material came from peripheral blood mononuclear cells.

The CDR3 spells CSAGKDFYEQYF. The part of the CDR3 DNA that was read is TGCAGTGCTGGGAAGGACTTCTACGAG. The V call is TRBV20-1, the J call TRBJ2-7; maybe TRBD2 (5 bases). Read coverage stops 3 residues before the CDR3 terminus; the germline J gene supplies the remainder. CDR1 DFQATT and CDR2 SNEGSKA come from the germline V gene (reference sequence). This CDR3 contains 12 residues. Trimming cost V 5 bases and J 3 bases, with 11 bases left between them.